This T cell receptor (beta chain) was sequenced during a study of T cell changes during pregnancy in multiple sclerosis. The assay was immunoSEQ multiplex PCR, and TCRdb's table has in-frame clones only and misses some. The sample records around 12,000 clones, approximately 91% being singletons. This clonotype was obtained from a female donor with multiple sclerosis, enrolled in a pregnancy study. Sequences were derived from CD8+ T cells from peripheral blood mononuclear cells, sampled in the first trimester of pregnancy.

The CDR3 reads CASSESGSNQPQHF. The CDR3 region has the DNA TGTGCCAGCAGTGAATCGGGAAGCAATCAGCCCCAGCATTTT. The chain employs TRBV6-1 and TRBJ1-5; D is undetermined. The germline CDR1 and CDR2 sequences are MNHNS and SASEGT. This CDR3 contains 14 residues. The ends were cut back, 2 bases at V and 1 base at J, with 6 bases in the middle.